This T cell receptor (beta chain) was recovered during a study of T cell changes during pregnancy in multiple sclerosis. V lost 6 bases and J 1 base, leaving 18 bases between the germline ends. Looked up from germline, CDR1 is SEHNR and CDR2 is FQNEAQ (reference sequence). The CDR3 consists of 16 residues. Profiling relied on immunoSEQ multiplex PCR, and the TCRdb table lists in-frame clones only, not all of them. This table holds about 52,000 clones, around 92% found once. This clone was observed once. The TCR comes from a female donor in good health, enrolled as a control in a pregnancy study. The rearrangement links TRBV7-9 to TRBJ1-1; D possibly corresponds to TRBD1 (6 bases). Specimen: CD4+ T cells from peripheral blood mononuclear cells, collected after pregnancy. This CDR3 reads CASRRRSRGANTEAFF. The CDR3 coding sequence is TGTGCCAGCAGGAGAAGGTCCAGGGGCGCGAACACTGAAGCTTTCTTT.